These 17 T cell receptor beta chains were all obtained from the same sample, sequenced in a study of T cells in tuberculosis. Clones were read by immunoSEQ multiplex PCR, and TCRdb kept only the in-frame ones, dropping some. The sample includes roughly 10,000 clones, around 94% seen only once; the top ten take about an eighth. The sample comprised PBMCs. All receptors derive from an adult with tuberculosis.

The chain employs TRBV5-6 and TRBJ1-4; D gene ambiguous. CDR1 and CDR2 from the germline V gene are SGHDT and YYEEEE. CDR3 size: 11 residues. V was pared by 4 bases and J by 5 bases, with 3 bases between. The CDR3 spells CASSQNEKLFF. The CDR3 nucleotides read TGTGCCAGCAGCCAGAATGAAAAACTGTTTTTT.

This chain joins TRBV7-2 and TRBJ1-2; weak D call: TRBD1 (6 bases). V was shortened by 3 bases and J by 8 bases, with 16 bases between the two germline ends. CDR3 length: 14 amino acids. Germline CDR1 and CDR2: SGHTA and FQGNSA. CDR3 coding DNA: TGTGCCAGCAGCTTGGGGGACAACTCAGGAGGCTACACCTTC. Amino acid sequence: CASSLGDNSGGYTF.

CDR3 nucleotides: TGTGCCAGCAGTGAAGCTCTACAGGGGGCAACAGATACGCAGTATTTT. Its translation is CASSEALQGATDTQYF. The chain couples TRBV2 to TRBJ2-3, with 9 bases that match TRBD1. There are 16 residues in the CDR3. Trimming removed 0 bases from V and 3 bases from J; junction bases left unmatched: 4. From germline, CDR1 is SNHLY and CDR2 FYNNEI.

V and J are TRBV6-5 and TRBJ2-4; D is perhaps TRBD1 (6 bases). V shed 6 bases and J shed 9 bases, with 18 bases lying between them. The germline V gene has CDR1 MNHEY and CDR2 SVGAGI. CDR3 length equals 14 residues. CDR3 protein: CASRKTGAGGIQYF. CDR3 in DNA: TGTGCCAGCAGAAAGACAGGCGCTGGGGGCATTCAGTACTTC.

V is TRBV28 and J is TRBJ1-1; D is unresolved. Germline V lookup: CDR1 MDHEN, CDR2 SYDVKM. The V and J ends lost 1 base and 7 bases respectively, with 16 bases between them. The CDR3 extends over 15 amino acids. The CDR3 sequence: CASSLSQAGKGEAFF. The CDR3 region has the DNA TGTGCCAGCAGTTTATCGCAGGCGGGAAAGGGTGAAGCTTTCTTT.

The chain links TRBV2 to TRBJ2-7, with 7 bases matching TRBD1. CDR1 is SNHLY and CDR2 is FYNNEI in the germline V gene. The CDR3 sequence is 14 residues long. The J segment lost 0 bases and the V segment lost 6 bases, leaving 5 bases of the junction unmatched. The chain's CDR3 is CASRPGQSSYEQYF. For the CDR3, the DNA is TGTGCCAGCAGGCCGGGACAGAGCTCCTACGAGCAGTACTTC.

The chain combines TRBV5-5 with TRBJ2-5; 9 positions match TRBD1. Per germline, CDR1 SGHKS and CDR2 YYEKEE (reference sequence). V gave up 4 bases and J gave up 2 bases; unmatched junction bases: 9. The CDR3 consists of 16 residues. Here the CDR3 reads CASSPYPGQGQETQYF. The CDR3 DNA is TGTGCCAGCAGCCCGTATCCGGGACAGGGACAAGAGACCCAGTACTTC. The full variable domain, rest sourced from reference TRBV5-5 and TRBJ2-5, is DAGVTQSPTHLIKTRGQQVTLRCSPISGHKSVSWYQQVLGQGPQFIFQYYEKEERGRGNFPDRFSARQFPNYSSELNVNALLLGDSALYLCASSPYPGQGQETQYFGPGTRLLVL.

The genes are TRBV5-1 and TRBJ2-1, with 8 bases fitting TRBD2. Germline trimming cut 2 bases from V and 0 bases from J; bases unmatched to any gene: 1. The CDR3 is 15 amino acids. Germline V CDR1 and CDR2: SGHRS, YFSETQ. In nucleotides, the CDR3 is TGCGCCAGCAGCTTAGGGACTAGCTCCTACAATGAGCAGTTCTTC. Its protein product is CASSLGTSSYNEQFF.

The chain uses TRBV11-2 and TRBJ1-3; no definite D call. With 3 bases removed from V and 3 bases from J, the gap between germline ends came to 9 bases. Germline CDR1 SGHAT, CDR2 FQNNGV. The length of the CDR3 is 14 residues. DNA of the CDR3: TGTGCCAGCAGCTTGTTCCGAGGTGGAAACACCATATATTTT. Translation: CASSLFRGGNTIYF. The variable domain in full, completed from reference TRBV11-2 and TRBJ1-3, reads EAGVAQSPRYKIIEKRQSVAFWCNPISGHATLYWYQQILGQGPKLLIQFQNNGVVDDSQLPKDRFSAERLKGVDSTLKIQPAKLEDSAVYLCASSLFRGGNTIYFGEGSWLTVV.

The chain uses TRBV27 and TRBJ2-7; 7 bases line up with TRBD1. CDR1 is MNHEY and CDR2 is SMNVEV in the germline V gene (reference sequence). Trimming at V came to 6 bases and at J to 0 bases, leaving 2 bases not matched to a gene. The CDR3 spans 13 residues. CDR3 in amino acids: CASRRDSSYEQYF. CDR3 coding DNA: TGTGCCAGCAGACGGGACAGCTCCTACGAGCAGTACTTC.

The V call is TRBV2, the J call TRBJ2-2; TRBD2 matches at 7 bases. In germline, CDR1 is SNHLY, CDR2 FYNNEI. The CDR3 loop spans 12 amino acids. The V gene end was trimmed by 8 bases and the J gene end by 7 bases; junction bases not matched to a gene: 4. The CDR3 protein is CASGRALGELFF. DNA of the CDR3: TGTGCCAGCGGGAGGGCCCTCGGGGAGCTGTTTTTT. The full variable domain, its missing parts supplied by reference TRBV2 and TRBJ2-2, is EPEVTQTPSHQVTQMGQEVILRCVPISNHLYFYWYRQILGQKVEFLVSFYNNEISEKSEIFDDQFSVERPDGSNFTLKIRSTKLEDSAMYFCASGRALGELFFGEGSRLTVL.

This rearrangement joins TRBV9 to TRBJ2-1, with 11 bases fitting TRBD2. V shed 0 bases, J shed 7 bases, and the junction held 3 bases outside the gene matches. Germline V gene data show CDR1 as SGDLS and CDR2 as YYNGEE. This CDR3 region has 15 residues. The CDR3 is CASSVGLAGGNEQFF. CDR3 bases: TGTGCCAGCAGCGTAGGGCTAGCGGGAGGAAATGAGCAGTTCTTC. The full variable domain, completed using reference TRBV9 and TRBJ2-1, is DSGVTQTPKHLITATGQRVTLRCSPRSGDLSVYWYQQSLDQGLQFLIQYYNGEERAKGNILERFSAQQFPDLHSELNLSSLELGDSALYFCASSVGLAGGNEQFFGPGTRLTVL.

The chain recombines TRBV5-1 with TRBJ1-4, with 7 bases lining up with TRBD1. Germline CDR1 is SGHRS and CDR2 is YFSETQ. V trimming: 4 bases; J trimming: 4 bases; junction bases outside the gene matches: 4. The CDR3 is 14 residues long. CDR3 DNA sequence: TGCGCCAGCAGCCCTCGACAGGGTAATGAAAAACTGTTTTTT. Its translation: CASSPRQGNEKLFF.

This clone was picked up one time. This chain links TRBV5-1 with TRBJ2-3; perhaps TRBD1 as D (6 bases). The germline gives CDR1 SGHRS, CDR2 YFSETQ. V lost 4 bases and J 3 bases, leaving 15 bases between the germline ends. CDR3 length: 15 amino acids. CDR3 sequence reads: CASSPARDRTDTQYF. The CDR3 nucleotides are TGCGCCAGCAGCCCCGCGCGCGACAGGACAGATACGCAGTATTTT.

The genes are TRBV5-1 and TRBJ2-3, with TRBD2 identical over 10 bases. The CDR3 has 15 residues. The germline V gene has CDR1 SGHRS and CDR2 YFSETQ. The J segment lost 5 bases and the V segment lost 4 bases, leaving 7 bases of the junction unmatched. CDR3 DNA sequence: TGCGCCAGCAGCGAGGTTGCTAGCGGGAGAGATACGCAGTATTTT. Amino acid sequence: CASSEVASGRDTQYF.

The V gene is TRBV19, the J gene TRBJ1-5; TRBD1 is a possible D gene (5 bases). Trimming shortened V by 6 bases and J by 0 bases, and 12 bases separated the two germline ends. In germline, CDR1 is LNHDA, CDR2 SQIVND (reference sequence). CDR3 length: 15 residues. DNA of the CDR3: TGTGCCAGTAGGCAGGGCCGATATAGCAATCAGCCCCAGCATTTT. As protein: CASRQGRYSNQPQHF.

V gene TRBV11-2 combines with J gene TRBJ1-4, with a weak D call TRBD1 (6 bases). The length of the CDR3 is 14 residues. Germline assignment: CDR1 SGHAT and CDR2 FQNNGV. V was clipped by 1 base and J by 8 bases, with 11 bases between them. In DNA form, the CDR3 reads TGTGCCAGCAGCTTAGGCCAGGGGAACGAAAAACTGTTTTTT. As protein: CASSLGQGNEKLFF.